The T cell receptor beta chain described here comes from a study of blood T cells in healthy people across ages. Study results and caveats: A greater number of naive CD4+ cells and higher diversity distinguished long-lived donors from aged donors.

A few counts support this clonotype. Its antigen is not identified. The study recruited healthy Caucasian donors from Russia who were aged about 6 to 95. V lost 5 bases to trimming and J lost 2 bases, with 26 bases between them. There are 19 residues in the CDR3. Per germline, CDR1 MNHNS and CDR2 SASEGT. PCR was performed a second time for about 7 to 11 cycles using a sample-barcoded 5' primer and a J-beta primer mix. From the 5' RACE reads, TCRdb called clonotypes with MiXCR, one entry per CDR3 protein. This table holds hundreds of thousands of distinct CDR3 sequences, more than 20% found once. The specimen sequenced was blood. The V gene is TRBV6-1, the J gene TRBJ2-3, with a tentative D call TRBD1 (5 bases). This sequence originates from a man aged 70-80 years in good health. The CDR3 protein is CASSPQGLAEWNPTDTQYF. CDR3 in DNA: TGTGCCAGCAGTCCCCAGGGTCTCGCGGAATGGAATCCCACAGATACGCAGTATTTT.